Following are 30 T cell receptor beta chains from one sample sequenced in a study of blood T cell repertoires in COVID-19. The data were produced by immunoSEQ multiplex PCR, yet TCRdb's version contains in-frame clones alone and is incomplete. Of fewer than 200,000 clones listed, about 80% were seen once; the top ten hold approximately 7.8%. Sequencing was performed on peripheral blood. Receptor source: a woman aged 55 to 70 with COVID-19, enrolled during active disease.

The chain uses TRBV25-1 and TRBJ1-2; D is perhaps TRBD1 (6 bases). Deletions cut 3 bases from V and 3 bases from J, with 17 bases between. Germline CDR1 and CDR2: MGHDK and SYGVNS. This CDR3 contains 16 residues. CDR3 amino acids: CASSDLDITGYYGYTF. The CDR3 nucleotides read TGTGCCAGCAGTGATTTGGACATAACAGGGTACTATGGCTACACCTTC.

The gene calls are TRBV28 and TRBJ1-6; TRBD1 aligns across 10 bases. CDR1 and CDR2 from the germline V gene are MDHEN and SYDVKM. The ends lost 8 bases at V and 9 bases at J; junction bases unmatched: 10. The CDR3 is 15 amino acids. CDR3 nucleotide sequence: TGTGCCAGCGGGGGCTCGGGACAGGGGTTTTCACCCCTCCACTTT. Translating gives CASGGSGQGFSPLHF.

This chain connects TRBV6-1 to TRBJ1-5; 9 bases align to TRBD1. Germline trimming cut 4 bases from V and 3 bases from J; bases unmatched to any gene: 7. CDR1 and CDR2 from the germline V gene are MNHNS and SASEGT. This CDR3 has 16 amino acids. Written as DNA, the CDR3 is TGTGCCAGCAGTGCTAAGGACAGGGGAAACAATCAGCCCCAGCATTTT. Translation gives CASSAKDRGNNQPQHF.

CDR3 DNA: TGTGCCAGTAGTCATCTCCCCCGGGACAGGGGTCCCCTACAAACCTACAATGAGCAGTTCTTC. It yields the protein CASSHLPRDRGPLQTYNEQFF. V usage is TRBV19 and J usage is TRBJ2-1, with 10 bases matching TRBD1. CDR1 and CDR2 from the germline V gene are LNHDA and SQIVND (reference sequence). V shed 5 bases and J 2 bases; nucleotides not matched to a gene: 21. The CDR3 totals 21 residues.

The chain joins TRBV28 to TRBJ1-5; D may be TRBD1 (5 bases). In germline, CDR1 is MDHEN, CDR2 SYDVKM. This CDR3 spans 12 amino acids. Trimming took 3 bases from V and 5 from J, leaving 5 bases between them. The CDR3 loop is CASSFRDQPQHF. CDR3 nucleotides: TGTGCCAGCAGTTTCAGGGATCAGCCCCAGCATTTT.

This chain connects TRBV7-8 to TRBJ1-1; D is unclear. This CDR3 spans 13 amino acids. Trimming took 5 bases from V and 6 from J, leaving 13 bases between them. Germline V CDR1 and CDR2: SGHVS, FQNEAQ. The CDR3 DNA follows: TGTGCCAGCAGCCCTTTCAGCGGGGCTGAAGCTTTCTTT. Its translation: CASSPFSGAEAFF. Drawing the rest from reference TRBV7-8 and TRBJ1-1, the complete variable domain is GAGVSQSPRYKVAKRGQDVALRCDPISGHVSLFWYQQALGQGPEFLTYFQNEAQLDKSGLPSDRFFAERPEGSVSTLKIQRTQQEDSAVYLCASSPFSGAEAFFGQGTRLTVV.

Concerning this clone itself: This same CDR3 is encoded by further DNA sequences in the sample. This sequence joins TRBV6-5 and TRBJ1-3; D may be TRBD1 (5 bases). Germline V gene lookup returns CDR1 MNHEY and CDR2 SVGAGI. The CDR3 has 15 amino acids. Trimming took 6 bases from V and 1 from J, leaving 13 bases between them. The CDR3 region is CASRRDLGSGNTIYF. CDR3 nucleotide sequence: TGTGCCAGCAGGCGGGACCTTGGGTCTGGAAACACCATATATTTT.

The chain carries TRBV29-1 and TRBJ1-3, with a weak D call TRBD1 (5 bases). Trimming cost V 5 bases and J 2 bases, with 7 bases left between them. Germline loops: CDR1 SQVTM, CDR2 ANQGSEA. The CDR3 is made up of 12 amino acids. Here the CDR3 DNA reads TGCAGCGTTCGACAGACTGGAAACACCATATATTTT. Its translation: CSVRQTGNTIYF.

Here the CDR3 DNA reads TGTGCCAGCAGCGGACAGGGGACCAATCAGCCCCAGCATTTT. Translation gives CASSGQGTNQPQHF. V usage is TRBV11-2 and J usage is TRBJ1-5, with 9 bases matching TRBD1. The germline V gene has CDR1 SGHAT and CDR2 FQNNGV. V lost 5 bases, J lost 3 bases, and 2 bases stayed unmatched. The CDR3 length is 14 residues.

The chain recombines TRBV29-1 with TRBJ2-7; TRBD2 matches 7 bases. CDR1 and CDR2 from the germline V gene are SQVTM and ANQGSEA. V was clipped by 4 bases and J by 4 bases; unmatched bases: 10. This CDR3 has 14 amino acids. The chain's CDR3 is CSVGGGGGSYEQYF. The CDR3 DNA follows: TGCAGCGTTGGGGGGGGAGGCGGGAGTTACGAGCAGTACTTC.

This clone was counted between two and nine times. J is TRBJ1-2 and V is TRBV11-1; TRBD1 aligns across 7 bases. Trimming at V came to 5 bases and at J to 8 bases, leaving 8 bases not matched to a gene. The germline CDR1 and CDR2 sequences are SGHAT and FQDESV (reference sequence). The CDR3 has 13 amino acids. This CDR3 is CASSPETGYGYTF. The CDR3 nucleotides are TGTGCCAGCAGCCCCGAGACAGGGTACGGCTACACCTTC.

This rearrangement joins TRBV7-2 to TRBJ2-1; D uncertain. The V end lost 2 bases, the J end lost 1 base, and 12 bases lay between the germline ends. The V gene's germline CDR1 is SGHTA and CDR2 FQGNSA. The CDR3 has 16 residues. The CDR3 loop reads CASSLKGRLSYNEQFF. In DNA form, the CDR3 reads TGTGCCAGCAGCTTAAAAGGCAGGTTATCCTACAATGAGCAGTTCTTC.

CDR3 sequence reads: CASSLTGGRPQHF. For the CDR3, the DNA is TGTGCCAGCAGCTTAACGGGGGGTCGGCCCCAGCATTTT. The J gene is TRBJ1-5, the V gene TRBV7-2, with D possibly being TRBD1 (5 bases). Germline CDR1 reads SGHTA; CDR2 reads FQGNSA. This CDR3 has 13 residues. V lost 2 bases and J 9 bases, leaving 11 bases between the germline ends.

The rearrangement uses TRBV7-9 and TRBJ2-2, with D perhaps matching TRBD1 (6 bases). This CDR3 has 14 residues. The germline V gene has CDR1 SEHNR and CDR2 FQNEAQ (reference sequence). V was shortened by 5 bases and J by 7 bases, with 14 bases between the two germline ends. The CDR3 DNA reads TGTGCCAGCAGCGCAACAGGGACGGGCGGGGAGCTGTTTTTT. Its protein product is CASSATGTGGELFF.

The V gene is TRBV27, the J gene TRBJ1-1; TRBD1 agrees at 8 bases. CDR3 length equals 13 residues. The trim removed 8 bases at V and 5 bases at J, leaving 7 bases unmatched. The V gene's germline CDR1 is MNHEY and CDR2 SMNVEV (reference sequence). CDR3 in amino acids: CASRDRGRTEAFF. In DNA, the CDR3 is TGTGCCAGCCGTGACAGGGGACGGACTGAAGCTTTCTTT.

The rearrangement joins TRBV7-2 to TRBJ1-5; maybe TRBD1 (5 bases). Germline CDR1 reads SGHTA; CDR2 reads FQGNSA. This CDR3 has 13 residues. Trimming removed 2 bases at V and 11 bases at J, with 13 bases between. CDR3 sequence (DNA): TGTGCCAGCAGCTTAAGGGGTCAGCAGACCCAGCATTTT. Its protein product is CASSLRGQQTQHF.

This clone was observed a handful of times. The gene calls are TRBV7-3 and TRBJ2-1; D perhaps matches TRBD1 (6 bases). Trimming left V 7 bases short and J 2 bases short, with 18 bases between. This CDR3 comprises 16 residues. Per germline, CDR1 SGHTA and CDR2 FQGTGA. In nucleotides, the CDR3 is TGTGCCAGCACCAAAACCACAGGGATACCCTACAATGAGCAGTTCTTC. Translating it yields CASTKTTGIPYNEQFF.

The chain has TRBV7-8 and TRBJ2-5, with 11 bases that match TRBD2. The germline V gene has CDR1 SGHVS and CDR2 FQNEAQ. The V gene end was trimmed by 5 bases and the J gene end by 4 bases; junction bases not matched to a gene: 9. CDR3 length: 16 amino acids. CDR3 nucleotide sequence: TGTGCCAGCAGCCCCCGGTGGCTAGCGGGAGGAGAGACCCAGTACTTC. Residues: CASSPRWLAGGETQYF.

This clone was counted a few times. V gene TRBV2 combines with J gene TRBJ1-2; D gene ambiguous. With 5 bases removed from V and 3 bases from J, the gap between germline ends came to 10 bases. The CDR3 spans 13 residues. Looked up from germline, CDR1 is SNHLY and CDR2 is FYNNEI. In DNA, the CDR3 is TGTGCCAGCAGTAGCGACCTCGACTATGGCTACACCTTC. Translating gives CASSSDLDYGYTF.

This clone has just a few counts. CDR3 residues: CASSFDRGPYEQYF. Written as DNA, the CDR3 is TGTGCCAGCAGCTTTGACAGGGGGCCCTACGAGCAGTACTTC. This rearrangement joins TRBV7-2 to TRBJ2-7; 10 bases agree with TRBD1. After removal of 3 bases from V and 2 bases from J, the junction contained 1 base not matched to a gene. This CDR3 spans 14 amino acids. Per germline, CDR1 SGHTA and CDR2 FQGNSA.

This clone was detected only once. The chain has TRBV28 and TRBJ2-1, with 10 positions matching TRBD2. The CDR3 runs to 14 residues. Germline CDR1 is MDHEN and CDR2 is SYDVKM. V shed 6 bases, J shed 6 bases, and the junction held 5 bases outside the gene matches. The CDR3 here is CASSRLAGRNEQFF. CDR3 coding DNA: TGTGCCAGCAGCAGACTAGCGGGCCGCAATGAGCAGTTCTTC. The full variable domain, in which reference TRBV28 and TRBJ2-1 provide the parts outside the CDR3, is DVKVTQSSRYLVKRTGEKVFLECVQDMDHENMFWYRQDPGLGLRLIYFSYDVKMKEKGDIPEGYSVSREKKERFSLILESASTNQTSMYLCASSRLAGRNEQFFGPGTRLTVL.

The V and J genes are TRBV14 and TRBJ2-7, with unresolved D. Between the trimmed V and J ends, which lost 4 bases and 1 base, there was a span of 14 bases. Germline V gene sequence: CDR1 SGHDN, CDR2 FVKESK. The CDR3 runs 15 residues. In DNA, the CDR3 is TGTGCCAGCAGCCCCCTTATTCTACCTTCCTACGAGCAGTACTTC. Amino acid sequence: CASSPLILPSYEQYF.

The chain couples TRBV18 to TRBJ1-1; the D gene is possibly TRBD1 (5 bases). The CDR3 is 13 amino acids. V gave up 2 bases and J gave up 4 bases, with 8 bases separating them. Germline V gene data show CDR1 as KGHSH and CDR2 as LQKENI. The CDR3 coding sequence is TGTGCCAGCTCACCATCCGGGGGCACTGAAGCTTTCTTT. This encodes CASSPSGGTEAFF.

The chain employs TRBV11-1 and TRBJ1-1; D remains ambiguous. The CDR3 consists of 13 residues. CDR1 and CDR2 (germline): SGHAT, FQDESV (reference sequence). Trimming left V 1 base short and J 0 bases short, with 3 bases between. The CDR3 sequence is CASSLVLNTEAFF. The CDR3 DNA reads as TGTGCCAGCAGCTTAGTCTTGAACACTGAAGCTTTCTTT.

The J gene is TRBJ2-7, the V gene TRBV4-1, with 9 positions matching TRBD2. The CDR3 spans 17 residues. Trimming removed 3 bases from V and 3 bases from J; junction bases left unmatched: 12. CDR1 MGHRA and CDR2 YSYEKL come from the germline V gene. CDR3 sequence reads: CASSHDLFSGRIYEQYF. The CDR3 DNA follows: TGCGCCAGCAGCCATGACCTATTCAGCGGGAGGATCTACGAGCAGTACTTC.

The rearrangement uses TRBV5-4 and TRBJ1-6, with unresolved D. Trimming removed 0 bases from V and 8 bases from J, with 9 bases in between. The CDR3 spans 14 residues. CDR1 is SGHNT and CDR2 is YYREEE in the germline V gene (reference sequence). The CDR3 DNA follows: TGTGCCAGCAGCTTGGACAGAGACCATTCACCCCTCCACTTT. As protein: CASSLDRDHSPLHF.

V usage is TRBV2 and J usage is TRBJ1-1, with a possible D match to TRBD1 (6 bases). Trimming stripped 8 bases from V and 3 bases from J, with 16 bases between. Germline CDR1 SNHLY, CDR2 FYNNEI. This CDR3 comprises 14 residues. The CDR3 sequence is CASSPQGRDTEAFF. The CDR3 DNA sequence: TGTGCCAGCTCCCCACAGGGTAGGGACACTGAAGCTTTCTTT. The full variable domain, rest sourced from reference TRBV2 and TRBJ1-1, is EPEVTQTPSHQVTQMGQEVILRCVPISNHLYFYWYRQILGQKVEFLVSFYNNEISEKSEIFDDQFSVERPDGSNFTLKIRSTKLEDSAMYFCASSPQGRDTEAFFGQGTRLTVV.

V and J are TRBV5-4 and TRBJ2-3, with 10 bases fitting TRBD2. Germline loops: CDR1 SGHNT, CDR2 YYREEE (reference sequence). The CDR3 consists of 16 residues. Trimming at V came to 2 bases and at J to 2 bases, leaving 5 bases not matched to a gene. CDR3 sequence reads: CASSLKLAGNTDTQYF. CDR3 nucleotides: TGTGCCAGCAGCTTAAAACTAGCGGGGAACACAGATACGCAGTATTTT.

The rearrangement joins TRBV5-8 to TRBJ1-5; 8 bases are shared with TRBD1. V shed 0 bases and J 6 bases; nucleotides not matched to a gene: 5. This CDR3 spans 15 amino acids. CDR1 and CDR2 (germline): SGHTS, YDEGEE. CDR3 coding DNA: TGTGCCAGCAGCTTGGAAACAGGGGGTGGTCAGCCCCAGCATTTT. Encoded protein: CASSLETGGGQPQHF.

The J gene is TRBJ2-7, the V gene TRBV6-5; 8 nucleotides match TRBD1. Germline loops: CDR1 MNHEY, CDR2 SVGAGI. Trimming removed 5 bases from V and 3 bases from J; junction bases left unmatched: 3. The CDR3 loop spans 13 amino acids. The CDR3 coding sequence is TGTGCCAGCAGTATAGGACAGGGCTACGAGCAGTACTTC. It codes for CASSIGQGYEQYF.